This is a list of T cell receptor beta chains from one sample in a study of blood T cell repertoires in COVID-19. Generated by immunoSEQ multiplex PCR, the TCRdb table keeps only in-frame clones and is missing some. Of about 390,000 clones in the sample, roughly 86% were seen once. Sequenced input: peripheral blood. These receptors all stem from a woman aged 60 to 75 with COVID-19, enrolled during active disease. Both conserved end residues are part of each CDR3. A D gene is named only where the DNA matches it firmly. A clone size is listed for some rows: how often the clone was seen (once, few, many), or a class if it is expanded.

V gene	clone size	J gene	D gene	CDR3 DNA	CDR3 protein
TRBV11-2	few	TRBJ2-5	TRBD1	TGTGCCAGCAGTATTACAGGGGGCGGGGAGACCCAGTACTTC	CASSITGGGETQYF
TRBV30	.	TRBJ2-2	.	TGTGCCTGGAGTGTCTTGGAGTTGGGGGAGCTGTTTTTT	CAWSVLELGELFF
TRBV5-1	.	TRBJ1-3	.	TGCGCCAGCACTTCGAACGGTTACTCTGGAAACACCATATATTTT	CASTSNGYSGNTIYF
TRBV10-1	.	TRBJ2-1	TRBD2	TGCGCCAGCAGTGAGTCGAACTTCGCGGGGGGTGAGCAGTTCTTC	CASSESNFAGGEQFF
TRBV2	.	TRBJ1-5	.	TGTGCCAGCCGCCAGGGCAATAGCGGACAGCCCCAGCATTTT	CASRQGNSGQPQHF
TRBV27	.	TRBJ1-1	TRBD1	TGTGCCGTCAAAACAAAGACAGGGCCCACTGAAGCTTTCTTT	CAVKTKTGPTEAFF
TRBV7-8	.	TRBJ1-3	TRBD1	TGTGCCAGCAGCTACAGGGACAGCACTTTCTCTGGAAACACCATATATTTT	CASSYRDSTFSGNTIYF
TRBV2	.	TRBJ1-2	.	TGTGCCAGCATACGTTCAGACTATGGCTACACCTTC	CASIRSDYGYTF
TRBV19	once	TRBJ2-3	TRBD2	TGTGCCAGTAGTAATCGGGGGGTTGTAGATACGCAGTATTTT	CASSNRGVVDTQYF
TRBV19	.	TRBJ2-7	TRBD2	TGTGCCAGTAGTATTGAGGCGGGGGGAATCTACGAGCAGTACTTC	CASSIEAGGIYEQYF
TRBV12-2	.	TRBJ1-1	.	TGTGCATGTCCCTCTGGGGATCAACAGGGGGTAGATACTGAAGCTTTCTTT	CACPSGDQQGVDTEAFF
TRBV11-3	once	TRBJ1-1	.	TGTGCCAGCAGCTTAACTTCGGGAGGGAACACTGAAGCTTTCTTT	CASSLTSGGNTEAFF
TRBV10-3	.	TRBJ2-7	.	TGTGCCATCAGATCAGACCGGGAGTCCTACGAGCAGTACTTC	CAIRSDRESYEQYF
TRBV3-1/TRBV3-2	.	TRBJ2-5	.	TGTGCCAGCAGTCGAACGGTAGAGACCCAGTACTTC	CASSRTVETQYF
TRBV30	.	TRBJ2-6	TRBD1	TGTGCCTGGAACCGGGACAGGGGAAGTTCTGGGGCCAACGTCCTGACTTTC	CAWNRDRGSSGANVLTF
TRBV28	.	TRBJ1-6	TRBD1	TGTGCCAGCAGTCCCTACAGGGGGAATAATTCACCCCTCCACTTT	CASSPYRGNNSPLHF
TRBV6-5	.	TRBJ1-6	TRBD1	TGTGCCAGCACCCCCAGGGGGCGGAATTCACCCCTCCACTTT	CASTPRGRNSPLHF
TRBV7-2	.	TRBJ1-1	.	TGTGCCAGCAGCTTTCGGGGGGGCACTGAAGCTTTCTTT	CASSFRGGTEAFF
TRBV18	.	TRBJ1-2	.	TGTGCCAGCTCTCCGGGGAGTGCTGGCTATGGCTACACCTTC	CASSPGSAGYGYTF
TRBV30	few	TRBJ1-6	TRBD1	TGTGCCTTCGAGGACAGGGGCCCCGGTACCCTCCACTTT	CAFEDRGPGTLHF
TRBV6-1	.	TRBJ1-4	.	TGTGCCAGCAGTGGGCGGCCTGGCAGAACTAATGAAAAACTGTTTTTT	CASSGRPGRTNEKLFF
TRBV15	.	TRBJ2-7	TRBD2	TGTGCCACCAGCAGAGCTGGGCGGGGGGTTAGCTCCTACGAGCAGTACTTC	CATSRAGRGVSSYEQYF
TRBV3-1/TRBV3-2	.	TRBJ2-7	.	TGTGCCAGCAGCCAAGATCTACTAGGGCGCGAGCAGTACTTC	CASSQDLLGREQYF
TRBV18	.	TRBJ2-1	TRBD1	TGTGCCAGCTCCAGGCTTGAGGCAGGGGGTGGAAATGAGCAGTTCTTC	CASSRLEAGGGNEQFF
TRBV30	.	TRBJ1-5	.	TGTGCCTGGAGCCCGTCACTAGGGAATCAGCCCCAGCATTTT	CAWSPSLGNQPQHF
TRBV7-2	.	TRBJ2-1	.	TGTGCCAGCAGCTTGAGACGGGATCCCTCCTACAATGAGCAGTTCTTC	CASSLRRDPSYNEQFF
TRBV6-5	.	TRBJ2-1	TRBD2	TGTGCCAGCAGTCCGGCGGGGAGGGAGGACCGATTCTTC	CASSPAGREDRFF
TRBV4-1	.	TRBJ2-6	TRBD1	TGCGCCAGCAGCCAAGTAAGAGGGGGGACAGGCCTTTCTGGGGCCAACGTCCTGACTTTC	CASSQVRGGTGLSGANVLTF
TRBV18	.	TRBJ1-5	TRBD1	TGTGCCAGCTCAGCCTCCGGGACAGGGAATAGCAATCAGCCCCAGCATTTT	CASSASGTGNSNQPQHF
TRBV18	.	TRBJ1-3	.	TGTGCCAGCTCACCCCCAGGGGCGACTGGAAACACCATATATTTT	CASSPPGATGNTIYF
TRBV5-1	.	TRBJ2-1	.	TGCGCCAGCAGCCTCTTAACTACCGACAATGAGCAGTTCTTC	CASSLLTTDNEQFF
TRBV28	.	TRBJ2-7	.	TGTGCCAGCACCCGGGACACCCCCTACGAGCAGTACTTC	CASTRDTPYEQYF
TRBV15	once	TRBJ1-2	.	TGTGCCACCAGCAGAGATTGGTCGTTGGGGGGGCCGAATGGCTACACCTTC	CATSRDWSLGGPNGYTF
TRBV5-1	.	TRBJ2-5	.	TGCGCCAGCAGCTTATTAGTTTTCCAAGAGACCCAGTACTTC	CASSLLVFQETQYF
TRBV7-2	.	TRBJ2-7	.	TGTGCCAGCAGCCGCTTCGGGTTTACGTCCTACGAGCAGTACTTC	CASSRFGFTSYEQYF
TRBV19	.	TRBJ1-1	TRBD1	TGTGCCAGTAGTAGGGGACAGGGTTGGAACACTGAAGCTTTCTTT	CASSRGQGWNTEAFF
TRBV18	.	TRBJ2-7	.	TGTGCCAGCTCCCTAGGGAGGGGGGCCTACGAGCAGTACTTC	CASSLGRGAYEQYF
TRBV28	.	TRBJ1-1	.	TGTGCCAGCAGTCTAATTGCTCCTGAAGCTTTCTTT	CASSLIAPEAFF
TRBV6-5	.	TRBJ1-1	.	TGTGCCAGCAGTTACGCGGCACGGGGCGGGGGCACTGAAGCTTTCTTT	CASSYAARGGGTEAFF
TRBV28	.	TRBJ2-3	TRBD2	TGTGCCAGCGGGGAGGTGCGGGGGGGAGGAACTATCACCACAGATACGCAGTATTTT	CASGEVRGGGTITTDTQYF
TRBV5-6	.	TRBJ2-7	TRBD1	TGTGCCAGCAGCCCCACCAGGGACAGCTACGAGCAGTACTTC	CASSPTRDSYEQYF
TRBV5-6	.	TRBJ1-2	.	TGTGCCAGCAGCTTGGGGCCGGGAACCTATGGCTACACCTTC	CASSLGPGTYGYTF
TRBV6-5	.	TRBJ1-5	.	TGTGCCAGCAGTTGGGGGGAGGGTCTGGTGATGCCCCAGCATTTT	CASSWGEGLVMPQHF
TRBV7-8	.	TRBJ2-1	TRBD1	TGTGCCAGCAGCGCATGGACAGGGGTCGGTGAGCAGTTCTTC	CASSAWTGVGEQFF
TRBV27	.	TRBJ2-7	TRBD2	TGTGCCAGCAGCTCAATTAGCGGGGGGTACTCCTACGAGCAGTACTTC	CASSSISGGYSYEQYF
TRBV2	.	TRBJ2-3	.	TGTGCCAGCACGGAGGGTGGCACAGATACGCAGTATTTT	CASTEGGTDTQYF
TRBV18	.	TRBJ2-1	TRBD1	TGTGCCAGCTCAGATACCGGGACAGGGGGCAATGAGCAGTTCTTC	CASSDTGTGGNEQFF
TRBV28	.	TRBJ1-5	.	TGTGCCAGCAGTTTGGGGGGGGCTTTCAATCAGCCCCAGCATTTT	CASSLGGAFNQPQHF
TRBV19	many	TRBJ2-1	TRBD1	TGTGCCAGTAGTAGTGCAGGGGGCAATGAGCAGTTCTTC	CASSSAGGNEQFF
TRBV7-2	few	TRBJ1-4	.	TGTGCCAGCAGCCCCGGACAGAGCCGTGAAAAACTGTTTTTT	CASSPGQSREKLFF